This T cell receptor (beta chain) was captured by sequencing in a study of cytomegalovirus exposure and HLA in healthy donors. The V and J ends lost 1 base and 0 bases, in that order; junction bases with no gene match: 14. The germline V gene has CDR1 SGHTA and CDR2 FQGNSA. The CDR3 totals 19 residues. Among the donors, all were healthy bone marrow donors. The PCR ran on 60 Vbeta and 13 Jbeta primers. Some clones are missing from TCRdb's copy, which holds only in-frame ones; the method was immunoSEQ multiplex PCR. Of roughly 87,000 clones in the sample, roughly 77% are singletons; the top ten hold around 15%.

The sample taken for sequencing was PBMCs. The sequence came from a woman aged 40 to 50 in good health and CMV-seropositive. The genes are TRBV7-2 and TRBJ1-1, with TRBD1 matching 7 bases. The CDR3 spells CASSLGGARRGPLNTEAFF. The CDR3 DNA reads as TGTGCCAGCAGCTTAGGGGGAGCGAGGAGGGGGCCCTTGAACACTGAAGCTTTCTTT.